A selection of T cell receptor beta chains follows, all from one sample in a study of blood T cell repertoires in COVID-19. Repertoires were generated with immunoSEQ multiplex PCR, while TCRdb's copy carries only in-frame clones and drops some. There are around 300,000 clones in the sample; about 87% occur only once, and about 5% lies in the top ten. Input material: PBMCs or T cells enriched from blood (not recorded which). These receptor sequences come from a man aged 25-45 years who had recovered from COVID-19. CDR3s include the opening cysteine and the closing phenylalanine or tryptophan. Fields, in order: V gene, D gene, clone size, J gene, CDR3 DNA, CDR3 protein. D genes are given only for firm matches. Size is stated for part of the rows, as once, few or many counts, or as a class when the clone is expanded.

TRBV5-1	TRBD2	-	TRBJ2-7	TGCGCCAGTCGGCCCGGGACTAGCGGCTACGAGCAGTACTTC	CASRPGTSGYEQYF
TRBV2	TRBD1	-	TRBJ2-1	TGTGCCAGCAGTTCCGGACAGGGGGCGGCCCGGGAGCAGTTCTTC	CASSSGQGAAREQFF
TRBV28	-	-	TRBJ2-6	TGTGCCAGCACCATCGCCGGCTCTGGGGCCAACGTCCTGACTTTC	CASTIAGSGANVLTF
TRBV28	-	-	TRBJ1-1	TGTGCCAGCAAAGGGGGGGACACTGAAGCTTTCTTT	CASKGGDTEAFF
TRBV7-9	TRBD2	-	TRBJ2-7	TGTGCCAGCAGCTTCGGGACTAGCGGCCCCTACGAGCAGTACTTC	CASSFGTSGPYEQYF
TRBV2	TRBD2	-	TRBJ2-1	TGTGCCAGCAGTGGGACTAGCGGGACTTACAATGAGCAGTTCTTC	CASSGTSGTYNEQFF
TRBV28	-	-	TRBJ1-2	TGTGCCAGCAGCTCCCCTCAGGGGCTAGGGTATGGCTACACCTTC	CASSSPQGLGYGYTF
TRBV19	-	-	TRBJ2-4	TGTGCCAGTAGTAACCCCATAGAGGACAAAAACATTCAGTACTTC	CASSNPIEDKNIQYF
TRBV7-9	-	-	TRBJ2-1	TGTGCCAGCAGCTTAGGACTTCCCTACAATGAGCAGTTCTTC	CASSLGLPYNEQFF
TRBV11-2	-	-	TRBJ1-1	TGTGCCAGCACTGAACCCCCGGTAGCTTTCTTT	CASTEPPVAFF
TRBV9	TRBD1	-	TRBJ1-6	TGTGCCAGCAGCGCCGGGACAGGAGATTCACCCCTCCACTTT	CASSAGTGDSPLHF
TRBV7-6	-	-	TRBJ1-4	TGTGCCAGCAGCCGGAACAGTGGGTGGAATGAAAAACTGTTTTTT	CASSRNSGWNEKLFF
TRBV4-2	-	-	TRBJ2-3	TGTGCCAGCAGCCCCGGGGGAGCCCCAGATACGCAGTATTTT	CASSPGGAPDTQYF
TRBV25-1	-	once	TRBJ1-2	TGTGCCAGCAGTGTTGGCAGAAGCTATGGCTACACCTTC	CASSVGRSYGYTF
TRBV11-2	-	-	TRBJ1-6	TGTGCCAGCAGCTGGGTACAGAATTCACCCCTCCACTTT	CASSWVQNSPLHF
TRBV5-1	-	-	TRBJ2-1	TGCGCCAGCAGCTTCAGCGGGTCCCCTCGGGATGAGCAGTTCTTC	CASSFSGSPRDEQFF
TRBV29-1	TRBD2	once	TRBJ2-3	TGCAGCGCCGAACGGGGGGCAGATACGCAGTATTTT	CSAERGADTQYF
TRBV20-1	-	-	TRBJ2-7	TGCAGTGCTAGACAGGGCTACGAGCAGTACTTC	CSARQGYEQYF
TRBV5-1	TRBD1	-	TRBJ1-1	TGCGCCAGCAGCACCGGGACAGAGGGGACTGAAGCTTTCTTT	CASSTGTEGTEAFF
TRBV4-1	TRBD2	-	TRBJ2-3	TGCGCCAGCAGCCAAGTACTAGCGGGGGCCCCAGATACGCAGTATTTT	CASSQVLAGAPDTQYF
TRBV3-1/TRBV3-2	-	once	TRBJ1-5	TGTGCCAGCAGCCAGGAGTATAGCAATCAGCCCCAGCATTTT	CASSQEYSNQPQHF
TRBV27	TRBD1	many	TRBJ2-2	TGTGCCAGCAGTTTCGCAGGGGGTGGGACCGGGGAGCTGTTTTTT	CASSFAGGGTGELFF
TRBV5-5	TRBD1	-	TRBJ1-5	TGTGCCAGCAGCTCGACAGGGGGCGGCAATCAGCCCCAGCATTTT	CASSSTGGGNQPQHF
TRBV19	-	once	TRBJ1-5	TGTGCCAGTAATGTACATTCCAGCAATCAGCCCCAGCATTTT	CASNVHSSNQPQHF
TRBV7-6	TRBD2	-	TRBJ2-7	TGTGCCAGCAGCTTAGCGCCAGGGACTAGCGGGGGAACTATTACCTACGAGCAGTACTTC	CASSLAPGTSGGTITYEQYF
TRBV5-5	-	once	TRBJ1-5	TGTGCCAGCAGCCCGGACAGTCTATTTAGCAATCAGCCCCAGCATTTT	CASSPDSLFSNQPQHF
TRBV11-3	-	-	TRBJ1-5	TGTGCCAGCAGAGATCAGGGTAAGGGCAATCAGCCCCAGCATTTT	CASRDQGKGNQPQHF
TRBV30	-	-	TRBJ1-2	TGTGCCTGGAGTGGGGGGGGCGCGGGTCTCTATGGCTACACCTTC	CAWSGGGAGLYGYTF
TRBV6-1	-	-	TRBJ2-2	TGTGCCAGCAGTGAGGCGGCCAACACCGGGGAGCTGTTTTTT	CASSEAANTGELFF
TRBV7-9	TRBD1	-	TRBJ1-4	TGTGCCAGCAGCTTAGGGACAGGGGGTAGGAGGTCGAGTGAAAAACTGTTTTTT	CASSLGTGGRRSSEKLFF
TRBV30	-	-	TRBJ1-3	TGTGCCTGGACGGGGGGCGGAAACACCATATATTTT	CAWTGGGNTIYF
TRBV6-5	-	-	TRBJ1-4	TGTGCCAGCAGTCAAACAGGGTTGGGGAAACTGTTTTTT	CASSQTGLGKLFF
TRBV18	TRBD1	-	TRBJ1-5	TGTGCCAGCTCACGAGGACAGGGGGAGGATCAGCCCCAGCATTTT	CASSRGQGEDQPQHF
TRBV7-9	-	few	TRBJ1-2	TGTGCCAGCAGCTCCTCGGGGTCACGGATCTATGGCTACACCTTC	CASSSSGSRIYGYTF
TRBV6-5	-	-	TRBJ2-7	TGTGCCAGCAGCCAGGGGAGAGGAACCTACGAGCAGTACTTC	CASSQGRGTYEQYF